The 26 T cell receptor beta chains below come from one sample, sequenced in a study of T-cell memory formation after mild COVID-19. TCRdb analysed the 5' RACE reads with MiXCR anew, one entry per CDR3 protein. This table has about 340,000 distinct CDR3 sequences, less than 20% appearing once. The specimen was PBMCs or a T cell subset sorted from them (not recorded which). The receptors stem from a man aged 18 to 30 who had mild COVID-19 (a few samples of this study predate the infection). Cell type and time point are not known.

The table lists this clonotype with many counts. The chain combines TRBV5-1 with TRBJ2-7; 8 nucleotides align to TRBD1. Germline-derived CDR1 and CDR2 are SGHRS and YFSETQ. Losses at the gene ends were 4 bases for V and 3 bases for J; bases not matched to a gene: 6. The CDR3 runs 14 residues. The CDR3 nucleotides read TGCGCCAGCAGCGAACAGGGGGAAGGCTACGAGCAGTACTTC. Its translation is CASSEQGEGYEQYF.

This clonotype was counted between two and nine times. V is TRBV12-3 or TRBV12-4 and J is TRBJ2-3; TRBD1 is a possible D gene (5 bases). Trimming removed 4 bases at V and 2 bases at J, with 13 bases between. The length of the CDR3 is 15 residues. Written as DNA, the CDR3 is TGTGCCAGCAGTTATCGACAGAGCTCCACAGATACGCAGTATTTT. Translation: CASSYRQSSTDTQYF.

V usage is TRBV4-3 and J usage is TRBJ1-1; no definite D call. Germline lookup yields CDR1 LGHNA and CDR2 YSLEER. This CDR3 has 16 amino acids. V was trimmed by 2 bases and J by 3 bases, leaving 16 bases between them. CDR3 in amino acids: CASSQTPILVDTEAFF. The CDR3, as DNA: TGCGCCAGCAGCCAAACACCGATACTAGTGGACACTGAAGCTTTCTTT.

The rearrangement joins TRBV5-6 to TRBJ1-2; D gene unclear. Trimming left V 2 bases short and J 8 bases short, with 13 bases between. The CDR3 has 13 residues. Germline V lookup: CDR1 SGHDT, CDR2 YYEEEE. CDR3 residues: CASSFRDRQGYTF. The DNA of the CDR3 is TGTGCCAGCAGCTTTCGTGATAGGCAAGGCTACACCTTC.

The chain carries TRBV27 and TRBJ2-7, with D hard to call. V was shortened by 2 bases and J by 0 bases, with 8 bases between the two germline ends. The CDR3 runs 14 residues. Germline V gives CDR1 MNHEY, CDR2 SMNVEV (reference sequence). The CDR3: CASSLTGSSYEQYV. DNA of the CDR3: TGTGCCAGCAGTTTAACCGGCAGCTCCTACGAGCAGTACGTC.

The chain combines TRBV5-1 with TRBJ2-3; D remains unclear. Trimming cost V 3 bases and J 4 bases, with 12 bases left between them. This CDR3 is 14 amino acids long. The germline V gene has CDR1 SGHRS and CDR2 YFSETQ. CDR3 residues: CASSSAANSDTQYF. The CDR3 DNA reads TGCGCCAGCAGCTCGGCAGCCAATTCAGATACGCAGTATTTT.

This clonotype was counted at least ten times. The rearrangement uses TRBV10-3 and TRBJ2-3; D unresolved. V lost 6 bases and J lost 6, with 7 bases in between. Germline CDR1 reads ENHRY; CDR2 reads SYGVKD. CDR3 size: 11 residues. The CDR3 coding sequence is TGTGCCATCAGGGAGAGGGATACGCAGTATTTT. Translation: CAIRERDTQYF.

This clonotype occurred a few times. The genes are TRBV10-3 and TRBJ2-5; a possible D gene is TRBD2 (6 bases). The V gene's germline CDR1 is ENHRY and CDR2 SYGVKD. The CDR3 sequence is 16 residues long. V was pared by 3 bases and J by 4 bases, with 18 bases between. CDR3 residues: CAISDPQRAGRETQYF. CDR3 sequence (DNA): TGTGCCATCAGTGATCCCCAGCGGGCGGGGAGAGAGACCCAGTACTTC.

The chain combines TRBV4-1 with TRBJ2-7, with no clear D. This CDR3 region has 14 residues. Germline V gives CDR1 MGHRA, CDR2 YSYEKL. The ends were cut back, 2 bases at V and 1 base at J, with 9 bases in the middle. Here the CDR3 reads CASSQLGRSYEQYF. The CDR3, as DNA: TGCGCCAGCAGCCAATTGGGAAGGTCCTACGAGCAGTACTTC.

The chain recombines TRBV4-1 with TRBJ2-5; 9 positions agree with TRBD2. This CDR3 region has 14 residues. Losses at the gene ends were 4 bases for V and 10 bases for J; bases not matched to a gene: 10. The germline V gene encodes CDR1 MGHRA and CDR2 YSYEKL. The CDR3 sequence is CASSRLAVPRVQYF. Here the CDR3 DNA reads TGCGCCAGCAGCCGACTAGCGGTCCCAAGAGTCCAGTACTTC.

Only a few counts were recorded for this clonotype. V and J are TRBV12-3 or TRBV12-4 and TRBJ1-1, with D perhaps TRBD1 (5 bases). The length of the CDR3 is 14 residues. Trimming stripped 7 bases from V and 4 bases from J, with 16 bases between. Here the CDR3 reads CASTQHGGSTEAFF. For the CDR3, the DNA is TGTGCCAGCACCCAGCACGGGGGAAGCACTGAAGCTTTCTTT.

The chain carries TRBV7-9 and TRBJ2-2; 8 bases are a match to TRBD1. This CDR3 region has 15 residues. Germline assignment: CDR1 SEHNR and CDR2 FQNEAQ (reference sequence). V lost 5 bases and J lost 6; bases outside the gene matches: 8. CDR3 nucleotides: TGTGCCAGCAGCGATTGGACAGGGCGGGCCGGGGAGCTGTTTTTT. It codes for CASSDWTGRAGELFF. The full variable domain, its missing parts supplied by reference TRBV7-9 and TRBJ2-2, is DTGVSQNPRHKITKRGQNVTFRCDPISEHNRLYWYRQTLGQGPEFLTYFQNEAQLEKSRLLSDRFSAERPKGSFSTLEIQRTEQGDSAMYLCASSDWTGRAGELFFGEGSRLTVL.

There are a few counts of this clonotype. This sequence joins TRBV20-1 and TRBJ1-6; no firm D call. V dropped 0 bases and J dropped 10 bases, with 10 bases sitting between them. Germline loops: CDR1 DFQATT, CDR2 SNEGSKA (reference sequence). CDR3 length: 13 residues. The CDR3 sequence is CSARDSGESPLHF. CDR3 DNA sequence: TGCAGTGCTAGAGATTCCGGGGAGTCACCCCTCCACTTT.

The rearrangement uses TRBV18 and TRBJ1-2; D is uncertain. Trimming removed 1 base from V and 3 bases from J, with 9 bases in between. The CDR3 is 14 amino acids. Per the germline V gene, CDR1 is KGHSH and CDR2 is LQKENI. The CDR3 DNA reads as TGTGCCAGCTCACCACAGATTCGAGACTATGGCTACACCTTC. Its protein is CASSPQIRDYGYTF. The full variable domain, with the rest looked up from reference TRBV18 and TRBJ1-2, is NAGVMQNPRHLVRRRGQEARLRCSPMKGHSHVYWYRQLPEEGLKFMVYLQKENIIDESGMPKERFSAEFPKEGPSILRIQQVVRGDSAAYFCASSPQIRDYGYTFGSGTRLTVV.

At least ten counts were recorded for this clonotype. The chain links TRBV7-2 to TRBJ2-1, with 8 bases matching TRBD2. V gave up 5 bases and J gave up 1 base; unmatched junction bases: 10. This CDR3 is 17 amino acids long. Germline lookup yields CDR1 SGHTA and CDR2 FQGNSA. This CDR3 is CASSHPGAGVSYNEQFF. Here the CDR3 DNA reads TGTGCCAGCAGCCACCCGGGAGCGGGGGTATCCTACAATGAGCAGTTCTTC.

Comment on this clonotype: One end of the junction varies from germline; a read error may be responsible. CDR3 loop: CATRPSGGTNTQYF. CDR3 nucleotide sequence: TGTGCCACCAGACCTAGCGGGGGCACAAATACGCAGTATTTT. The chain is built from TRBV24-1 and TRBJ2-3; TRBD2 matches at 10 bases. This CDR3 has 14 amino acids. The V gene's germline CDR1 is KGHDR and CDR2 SFDVKD.

CDR3 sequence (DNA): TGTGCCAGCAGACCCAGGGGCCGCCGGACCGGGGAGCTGTTTTTT. Protein product: CASRPRGRRTGELFF. The chain links TRBV7-8 to TRBJ2-2; D is perhaps TRBD1 (6 bases). Trimming cost V 6 bases and J 5 bases, with 16 bases left between them. Germline assignment: CDR1 SGHVS and CDR2 FQNEAQ. The length of the CDR3 is 15 residues.

This clonotype was observed a few times. V and J are TRBV6-6 and TRBJ2-6; tentative D call: TRBD2 (5 bases). Trimming pared 8 bases from V and 2 bases from J, leaving 7 bases between. The V gene's germline CDR1 is MNHNY and CDR2 SVGAGI (reference sequence). CDR3 length: 13 residues. Written as DNA, the CDR3 is TGTGCCAGCTTGGGAGCTGGGGCCAACGTCCTGACTTTC. This sequence encodes CASLGAGANVLTF.

This clonotype was seen repeatedly, ten times or more. This rearrangement joins TRBV6-5 to TRBJ2-3; tentative D call: TRBD2 (6 bases). Trimming shortened V by 6 bases and J by 2 bases, and 12 bases separated the two germline ends. The germline gives CDR1 MNHEY, CDR2 SVGAGI. This CDR3 region has 14 residues. In DNA, the CDR3 is TGTGCCAGCAGGAGCGGGTTAATCACAGATACGCAGTATTTT. Residues: CASRSGLITDTQYF.

This clonotype has at least ten counts. The chain links TRBV29-1 to TRBJ2-7; the D gene is possibly TRBD2 (6 bases). V dropped 0 bases and J dropped 6 bases, with 12 bases sitting between them. Looked up from germline, CDR1 is SQVTM and CDR2 is ANQGSEA. The CDR3 loop spans 13 amino acids. The CDR3 DNA reads TGCAGCGTTGAAGAAACCCTGGGACTCGAGCAGTACTTC. Translation gives CSVEETLGLEQYF.

This clonotype was detected only a few times. The rearrangement joins TRBV12-3 or TRBV12-4 to TRBJ2-5; 8 nucleotides match TRBD1. After removal of 4 bases from V and 5 bases from J, the junction contained 6 bases not matched to a gene. The CDR3 has 14 amino acids. The DNA of the CDR3 is TGTGCCAGCAGTTCCGCAGGGGGCCGGGAGACCCAGTACTTC. Translated: CASSSAGGRETQYF.

The table lists this clonotype with a few counts. The rearrangement uses TRBV4-2 and TRBJ2-7, with a tentative D call TRBD2 (5 bases). The V and J ends lost 4 bases and 3 bases respectively, with 10 bases between them. This CDR3 spans 13 amino acids. Germline assignment: CDR1 LGHNA and CDR2 YNFKEQ. The chain's CDR3 is CASSREGGYEQYV. Written as DNA, the CDR3 is TGTGCCAGCAGCCGAGAAGGAGGCTACGAGCAGTACGTC.

This clonotype was seen many times. The V gene is TRBV5-1, the J gene TRBJ2-2; D is undetermined. The V gene lost 0 bases and the J gene lost 2 bases, with 8 bases spanning the gap. The CDR3 length is 15 residues. The germline CDR1 and CDR2 sequences are SGHRS and YFSETQ. CDR3 loop: CASSLANSNTGELFF. The CDR3 region has the DNA TGCGCCAGCAGCTTGGCCAACAGCAACACCGGGGAGCTGTTTTTT.

This chain links TRBV7-6 with TRBJ2-1, with D possibly being TRBD1 or TRBD2 (6 bases each). The germline CDR1 and CDR2 sequences are SGHVS and FNYEAQ. This CDR3 spans 15 amino acids. Trimming removed 3 bases at V and 5 bases at J, with 14 bases between. The CDR3, as DNA: TGTGCCAGCAGCTTTGCGTCGGGGGCCGACAATGAGCAGTTCTTC. The encoded protein is CASSFASGADNEQFF.

This clonotype has a count of ten or more. The chain joins TRBV4-2 to TRBJ2-5, with TRBD2 matching over 8 bases. The CDR3 totals 15 residues. The germline CDR1 and CDR2 sequences are LGHNA and YNFKEQ. V trimming: 0 bases; J trimming: 3 bases; junction bases outside the gene matches: 3. The CDR3 loop reads CASSQEPGGEETQYF. CDR3 nucleotides: TGTGCCAGCAGCCAAGAGCCGGGGGGGGAAGAGACCCAGTACTTC.

This clonotype was counted between two and nine times. V gene TRBV12-3 or TRBV12-4 combines with J gene TRBJ2-3; D perhaps matches TRBD1 (5 bases). The CDR3 runs 15 residues. The V end was cut by 5 bases, the J end by 0 bases, with 12 bases between. This CDR3 reads CASSLQTASTDTQYF. The CDR3 DNA is TGTGCCAGCAGTCTTCAGACAGCTAGCACAGATACGCAGTATTTT.